This T cell receptor beta chain was observed in a study of CD8 T cells in ankylosing spondylitis. V trimming: 6 bases; J trimming: 2 bases; junction bases outside the gene matches: 3. CDR1 and CDR2 from the germline V gene are DFQATT and SNEGSKA (reference sequence). The CDR3 runs to 14 residues. Each CDR3 protein is one row after TCRdb ran MiXCR on the 5' RACE reads. The sample shows a few hundred thousand distinct CDR3 sequences, about a fifth of them seen only once. Study conclusions and caveats: Ankylosing spondylitis blood appeared to carry a characteristic TCR beta motif of roughly 8 highly homologous variants.

With regard to this clonotype: The antigen remains unidentified.

The clonotype comes from a male donor with ankylosing spondylitis. This rearrangement joins TRBV20-1 to TRBJ2-5; 13 nucleotides align to TRBD2. The specimen sequenced was blood, either unsorted or a sorted T cell fraction (not recorded which). The CDR3 region has the DNA TGCAGTGCCTGGACTAGCGGGGGACAAGAGACCCAGTACTTC. This sequence encodes CSAWTSGGQETQYF.